Presented here are 5 T cell receptor beta chains from one specimen sequenced in a study of metastatic and nonmetastatic thyroid tumors. MiXCR was used by TCRdb to re-call the PCR reads. The sample shows roughly 17,000 clones, approximately 25% of them seen only once. Nobody among the patients had been given any treatment before thyroid surgery. The sequenced material came from tumor tissue. Receptors were obtained from a male donor with papillary thyroid cancer or a benign thyroid nodule (not recorded which). Some clones in this sample may be carry-over from other donors' samples.

The chain recombines TRBV5-1 with TRBJ2-7; 8 bases agree with TRBD2. The CDR3 spans 15 residues. V was clipped by 1 base and J by 4 bases; unmatched bases: 7. Per germline, CDR1 SGHRS and CDR2 YFSETQ. The CDR3, as DNA: TGCGCCAGCAGCTTGATGACGGGAGGGCCATACGAGCAGTACTTC. Residues: CASSLMTGGPYEQYF.

This clone was detected once. The chain is built from TRBV20-1 and TRBJ1-1; the D is unclear. V lost 5 bases and J 6 bases, leaving 16 bases between the germline ends. Germline assignment: CDR1 DFQATT and CDR2 SNEGSKA (reference sequence). This CDR3 comprises 13 residues. CDR3 in amino acids: CSAYWAPRAEAFF. CDR3 sequence (DNA): TGCAGTGCTTATTGGGCCCCGCGGGCTGAAGCTTTCTTT.

In its sample, this clone was seen a few times. A much larger clone is a single base away; this may be a read error. Other DNA sequences in the same sample also yield this CDR3. V and J are TRBV5-1 and TRBJ1-1; D is unresolved. The CDR3 consists of 12 residues. The germline V gene encodes CDR1 SGHRS and CDR2 YFSETQ. The CDR3 is CASSVPNTEAFF. Written as DNA, the CDR3 is TGCGCCAGCAGCGTGCCGAACACTGAAGCTTTCTTC.

This clone was found a few times. Germline and junction disagree at one end, which may indicate a read error. The chain links TRBV6-1 to TRBJ2-1, with 10 bases lining up with TRBD2. The CDR3 spans 15 residues. Germline V gene sequence: CDR1 MNHNS, CDR2 SASEGT. The CDR3 here is CASRRASGRGDEQLF. The CDR3 DNA reads as TGTGCCAGCAGACGCGCTAGCGGGAGAGGCGATGAGCAACTCTTC.

In its sample, this clone was seen many times. The V gene is TRBV19, the J gene TRBJ2-3; 9 bases align to TRBD2. The CDR3 has 16 amino acids. The V gene's germline CDR1 is LNHDA and CDR2 SQIVND (reference sequence). The junction had 11 bases not matched to a gene; V was cut back by 4 bases and J by 6 bases. The DNA for the CDR3 is TGTGCCAGTAGTAACTCCGGGACTAGCTTTGCGGATACGCAGTATTTT. Its protein product is CASSNSGTSFADTQYF.